This entry describes one T cell receptor beta chain. The data are from a study of shared clonotypes between healthy human individuals. Study as a whole: Donors consisted of two women and a few men between 18 and 49.

Several immunoSEQ plates held equal portions of the genomic DNA taken from each subset. Study processing details: Filtering differed since immunoSEQ provided only junctions, with no quality scores. Clones were read by immunoSEQ multiplex PCR, and TCRdb kept only the in-frame ones, dropping some. That table is the source of V, J and clone size, and D and trimming were worked out from the DNA. The sample lists roughly 2 million clones, about 95% occurring once. The receptor comes from a young man in good health. The material sequenced was naive CD4+ T cells sorted from blood. The subset denotes: CD45RA+ positively selected.

The DNA for the CDR3 is TGCGCCAGCAGCTCGGAGAATCAGGGGCGAAATGAGCAGTTCTTC. It codes for CASSSENQGRNEQFF. The chain recombines TRBV5-1 with TRBJ2-1, with D possibly matching TRBD1 (6 bases). The V gene's germline CDR1 is SGHRS and CDR2 YFSETQ. There are 15 residues in the CDR3. Trimming pared 3 bases from V and 7 bases from J, leaving 17 bases between.